The 22 T cell receptor beta chains below come from one sample, sequenced in a study of T cell responses to AZD1222 COVID-19 vaccine. Sequencing was performed with immunoSEQ multiplex PCR; in TCRdb, only in-frame clones are kept and a portion is missing. The sample consists of over 110,000 clones, just over 90% of them appearing once. Sequenced material: peripheral blood, taken on day 0 of AZD1222 vaccination. These receptors all stem from an adult in good health.

J is TRBJ1-4 and V is TRBV7-2; tentative D call: TRBD1 (5 bases). Germline CDR1 is SGHTA and CDR2 is FQGNSA. The CDR3 contains 15 residues. Trimming cost V 6 bases and J 5 bases, with 16 bases left between them. The CDR3 DNA is TGTGCCAGCAGGTTACGGGGGTTGGGGAATGAAAAACTGTTTTTT. It encodes CASRLRGLGNEKLFF.

This chain links TRBV11-3 with TRBJ2-2, with D maybe TRBD1 (6 bases). The germline V gene encodes CDR1 SGHNT and CDR2 YENEEA. The CDR3 totals 15 residues. V was shortened by 3 bases and J by 6 bases, with 14 bases between the two germline ends. Here the CDR3 DNA reads TGTGCCAGCAGCTTTGGAAACAGGGACGCCGGGGAGCTGTTTTTT. Its translation is CASSFGNRDAGELFF.

The gene calls are TRBV3-1 (or the pseudogene TRBV3-2) and TRBJ2-5; 8 positions match TRBD2. Germline-derived CDR1 and CDR2 are LGHDT and YNNKEL (reference sequence). V gave up 5 bases and J gave up 4 bases; unmatched junction bases: 18. The CDR3 consists of 18 residues. The CDR3 DNA sequence: TGTGCCAGCAGCGTGCCTAGAGGGACTAGTGCTGCAGTAGAGACCCAGTACTTC. Translation: CASSVPRGTSAAVETQYF.

V usage is TRBV7-9 and J usage is TRBJ1-1, with 10 bases fitting TRBD1. Germline V lookup: CDR1 SEHNR, CDR2 FQNEAQ (reference sequence). The CDR3 has 15 amino acids. V shed 2 bases and J 3 bases; nucleotides not matched to a gene: 3. The CDR3 protein is CASSLRQGADTEAFF. CDR3 nucleotide sequence: TGTGCCAGCAGCTTACGACAGGGGGCAGACACTGAAGCTTTCTTT.

In its sample, this clone was seen a few times. The chain carries TRBV29-1 and TRBJ1-1; D is unresolved. The CDR3 covers 12 residues. Trimming took off 2 bases at V and 5 bases at J, with 9 bases between the two ends. Germline CDR1 and CDR2: SQVTM and ANQGSEA. The CDR3 is CSVELAWTEAFF. DNA for the CDR3: TGCAGCGTTGAACTGGCCTGGACTGAAGCTTTCTTT.

V usage is TRBV10-1 and J usage is TRBJ1-3, with D uncertain. V was pared by 2 bases and J by 3 bases, with 11 bases between. The germline V gene encodes CDR1 WNHNN and CDR2 SYGVQD (reference sequence). This CDR3 has 15 residues. CDR3 bases: TGCGCCAGCAGTGAGGTGGCCCAACTTGGAAACACCATATATTTT. Protein sequence: CASSEVAQLGNTIYF.

The V and J genes are TRBV5-1 and TRBJ1-1, with D tentatively TRBD1 (5 bases). CDR3 length equals 12 residues. V was shortened by 5 bases and J by 7 bases, with 12 bases between the two germline ends. Looked up from germline, CDR1 is SGHRS and CDR2 is YFSETQ. The CDR3 loop reads CASSYQGDEAFF. As DNA, the CDR3 is TGCGCCAGCAGTTACCAGGGAGATGAAGCTTTCTTT.

CDR3 amino acids: CASSQESGRVDEQFF. The CDR3 coding sequence is TGTGCCAGCAGCCAAGAAAGCGGGAGGGTAGATGAGCAGTTCTTC. The chain has TRBV4-2 and TRBJ2-1; 10 positions match TRBD2. Germline lookup yields CDR1 LGHNA and CDR2 YNFKEQ. With 0 bases clipped from V and 8 bases from J, the junction kept 4 bases outside the gene matches. The CDR3 is 15 residues long.

CDR3 region: CASSPRTGNTGELFF. The CDR3 DNA reads TGTGCCAGTAGTCCGAGGACAGGAAACACCGGGGAGCTGTTTTTT. The gene calls are TRBV19 and TRBJ2-2, with TRBD1 matching over 7 bases. This CDR3 region has 15 residues. The ends lost 5 bases at V and 2 bases at J; junction bases unmatched: 5. Germline CDR1 is LNHDA and CDR2 is SQIVND (reference sequence).

The chain recombines TRBV30 with TRBJ1-2, with D perhaps TRBD1 (5 bases). Trimming pared 3 bases from V and 6 bases from J, leaving 14 bases between. This CDR3 region has 13 residues. Germline lookup yields CDR1 GTSNPN and CDR2 SVGIG (reference sequence). CDR3 DNA sequence: TGTGCCTGGAGGATCAGGGAATTCGATGGCTACACCTTC. Its protein product is CAWRIREFDGYTF.

The V gene is TRBV5-8, the J gene TRBJ2-2; D is unclear. V was pared by 4 bases and J by 0 bases, with 10 bases between. The CDR3 sequence is 15 residues long. Germline assignment: CDR1 SGHTS and CDR2 YDEGEE. CDR3 protein: CASSPLGTNTGELFF. CDR3 DNA: TGTGCCAGCAGCCCCCTGGGGACGAACACCGGGGAGCTGTTTTTT.

The chain has TRBV15 and TRBJ1-1, with 7 positions matching TRBD1. The CDR3 runs 15 residues. Germline CDR1 and CDR2: LNHNV and YYDKDF (reference sequence). Trimming cost V 1 base and J 4 bases; bases outside gene matches: 6. CDR3 loop: CATSRADRDPTEAFF. As DNA, the CDR3 is TGTGCCACCAGCAGAGCTGACAGGGACCCCACTGAAGCTTTCTTT.

This chain joins TRBV18 and TRBJ1-6; TRBD1 aligns across 10 bases. The germline CDR1 and CDR2 sequences are KGHSH and LQKENI. The V segment lost 6 bases and the J segment 6 bases; nucleotides outside the gene matches: 5. This CDR3 is 15 amino acids long. The CDR3 loop is CASSPGQGVNSPLHF. DNA of the CDR3: TGTGCCAGCTCGCCAGGACAGGGGGTTAATTCACCCCTCCACTTT. Filled out from reference TRBV18 and TRBJ1-6, the complete variable domain reads NAGVMQNPRHLVRRRGQEARLRCSPMKGHSHVYWYRQLPEEGLKFMVYLQKENIIDESGMPKERFSAEFPKEGPSILRIQQVVRGDSAAYFCASSPGQGVNSPLHFGNGTRLTVT.

The chain joins TRBV6-5 to TRBJ2-7; the D gene could be TRBD1 or TRBD2 (6 bases each). Per germline, CDR1 MNHEY and CDR2 SVGAGI. Trimming removed 1 base at V and 2 bases at J, with 9 bases between. The CDR3 runs 14 residues. The CDR3 sequence is CASSYLGGPYEQYF. In nucleotides, the CDR3 is TGTGCCAGCAGTTACTTAGGGGGGCCCTACGAGCAGTACTTC.

The chain uses TRBV9 and TRBJ2-1; 10 nucleotides align to TRBD2. Germline V gives CDR1 SGDLS, CDR2 YYNGEE. The CDR3 runs to 15 residues. J was trimmed by 1 base and V by 5 bases; bases with no gene match: 3. The CDR3 loop reads CASRLAGVSYNEQFF. DNA of the CDR3: TGTGCCAGCAGGCTAGCGGGAGTGTCCTACAATGAGCAGTTCTTC.

The chain employs TRBV7-2 and TRBJ1-6; D is perhaps TRBD1 (6 bases). V was cut by 1 base and J by 5 bases, with 12 bases left in between. This CDR3 contains 16 residues. Germline CDR1 is SGHTA and CDR2 is FQGNSA. The CDR3 DNA sequence: TGTGCCAGCAGCTTAGAGGGGGGAGCCAATAATTCACCCCTCCACTTT. Translated: CASSLEGGANNSPLHF.

The chain recombines TRBV7-2 with TRBJ2-7; D is ambiguous. CDR3 size: 12 residues. The V gene lost 2 bases and the J gene lost 3 bases, with 5 bases spanning the gap. Germline CDR1 is SGHTA and CDR2 is FQGNSA. The CDR3 sequence is CASSLRRYEQYF. For the CDR3, the DNA is TGTGCCAGCAGCTTACGCCGCTACGAGCAGTACTTC.

This chain joins TRBV28 and TRBJ2-5; the match to TRBD1 covers 8 bases. V lost 5 bases to trimming and J lost 4 bases; unmatched junction nucleotides: 15. Per the germline V gene, CDR1 is MDHEN and CDR2 is SYDVKM. The length of the CDR3 is 17 residues. This CDR3 is CASSPRTGRLGGETQYF. The CDR3 region has the DNA TGTGCCAGCAGTCCTAGGACAGGGAGGTTAGGAGGAGAGACCCAGTACTTC.

This clone was seen once. Germline and junction disagree at one end, which may indicate a read error. The chain couples TRBV11-3 to TRBJ2-5; no reliable D call. CDR1 SGHNT and CDR2 YENEEA come from the germline V gene. The CDR3 consists of 13 residues. CDR3 bases: TGTGCCAGCAGCTTAGGCAGTCAAGAGGCCCAGTACTTC. Translating it yields CASSLGSQEAQYF.

V and J are TRBV19 and TRBJ2-7; a possible D gene is TRBD2 (6 bases). Germline loops: CDR1 LNHDA, CDR2 SQIVND (reference sequence). V shed 3 bases and J shed 0 bases, with 12 bases lying between them. The CDR3 length is 15 residues. The CDR3 spells CASSMTGGASYEQYF. The CDR3 DNA sequence: TGTGCCAGTAGTATGACTGGCGGGGCCTCCTACGAGCAGTACTTC.

The chain recombines TRBV7-9 with TRBJ1-1; D not resolved. V was clipped by 1 base and J by 0 bases, with 12 bases between them. The CDR3 totals 16 residues. Looked up from germline, CDR1 is SEHNR and CDR2 is FQNEAQ (reference sequence). DNA for the CDR3: TGTGCCAGCAGCTTAGGGGTGGTCGGCATGAACACTGAAGCTTTCTTT. As protein: CASSLGVVGMNTEAFF.

This clone was seen a single time. The V and J genes are TRBV2 and TRBJ2-7, with a tentative D call TRBD1 (6 bases). With 6 bases removed from V and 2 bases from J, the gap between germline ends came to 14 bases. The CDR3 is made up of 14 amino acids. From germline, CDR1 is SNHLY and CDR2 FYNNEI. The CDR3 sequence: CASSVTGTTYEQYF. The CDR3 nucleotides read TGTGCCAGCAGCGTTACAGGGACAACCTACGAGCAGTACTTC.